This TCR beta chain is from a study of CD8 T cells in Susac syndrome. The germline V and J ends were trimmed by 1 base and 4 bases, with 11 bases remaining between them. The CDR3 sequence is 14 residues long. The V gene's germline CDR1 is MDHEN and CDR2 SYDVKM. The multiple sclerosis controls comprised treatment-naive patients whose relapsing-remitting disease was stable or active. With random hexamers, reverse transcription was performed on about 0.5 to 1 ug of RNA. Each CDR3 protein gets one entry after TCRdb re-called the immunoSEQ multiplex PCR reads with MiXCR. The sample holds approximately 210,000 distinct CDR3 sequences, 95% seen once.

The sequence derives from a human donor with multiple sclerosis. The V and J genes are TRBV28 and TRBJ2-7; TRBD2 might be the D (6 bases). The sequenced material came from CD4+ T cells from PBMCs. For the CDR3, the DNA is TGTGCCAGCAGTTTATTCGGGGGAGGATACGAGCAGTACTTC. It codes for CASSLFGGGYEQYF.